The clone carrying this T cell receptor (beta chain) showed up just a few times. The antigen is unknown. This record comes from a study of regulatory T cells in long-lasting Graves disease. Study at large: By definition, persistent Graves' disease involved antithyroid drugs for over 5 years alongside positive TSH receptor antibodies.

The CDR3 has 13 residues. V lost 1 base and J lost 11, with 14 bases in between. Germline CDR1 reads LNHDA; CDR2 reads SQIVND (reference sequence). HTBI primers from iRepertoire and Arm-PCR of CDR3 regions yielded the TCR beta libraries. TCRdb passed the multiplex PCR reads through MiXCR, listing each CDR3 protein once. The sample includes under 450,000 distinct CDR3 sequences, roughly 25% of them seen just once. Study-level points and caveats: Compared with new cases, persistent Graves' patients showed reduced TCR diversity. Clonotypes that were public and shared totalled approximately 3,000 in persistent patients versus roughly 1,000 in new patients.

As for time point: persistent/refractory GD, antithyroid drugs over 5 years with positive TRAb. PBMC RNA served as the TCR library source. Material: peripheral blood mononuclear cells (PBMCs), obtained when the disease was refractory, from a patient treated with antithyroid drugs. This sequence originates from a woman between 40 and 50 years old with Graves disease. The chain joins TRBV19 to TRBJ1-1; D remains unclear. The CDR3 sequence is CASSIVLAGFAFF. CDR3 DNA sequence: TGTGCCAGTAGTATAGTCCTGGCGGGATTCGCTTTCTTT.